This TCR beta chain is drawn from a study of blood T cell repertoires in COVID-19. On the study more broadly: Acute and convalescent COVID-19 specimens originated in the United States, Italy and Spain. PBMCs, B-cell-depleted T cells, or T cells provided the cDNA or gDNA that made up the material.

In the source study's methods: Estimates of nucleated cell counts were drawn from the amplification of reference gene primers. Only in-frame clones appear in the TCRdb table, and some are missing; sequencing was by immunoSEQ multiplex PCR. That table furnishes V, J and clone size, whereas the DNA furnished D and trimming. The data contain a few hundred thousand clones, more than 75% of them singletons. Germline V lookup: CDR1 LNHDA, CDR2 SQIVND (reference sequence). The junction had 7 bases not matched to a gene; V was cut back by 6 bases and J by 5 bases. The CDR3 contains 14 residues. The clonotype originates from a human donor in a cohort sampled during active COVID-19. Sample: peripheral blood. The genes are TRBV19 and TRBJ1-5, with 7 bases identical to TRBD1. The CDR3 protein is CASSLDRPDQPQHF. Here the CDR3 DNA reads TGTGCCAGTAGCTTGGACAGGCCGGATCAGCCCCAGCATTTT.